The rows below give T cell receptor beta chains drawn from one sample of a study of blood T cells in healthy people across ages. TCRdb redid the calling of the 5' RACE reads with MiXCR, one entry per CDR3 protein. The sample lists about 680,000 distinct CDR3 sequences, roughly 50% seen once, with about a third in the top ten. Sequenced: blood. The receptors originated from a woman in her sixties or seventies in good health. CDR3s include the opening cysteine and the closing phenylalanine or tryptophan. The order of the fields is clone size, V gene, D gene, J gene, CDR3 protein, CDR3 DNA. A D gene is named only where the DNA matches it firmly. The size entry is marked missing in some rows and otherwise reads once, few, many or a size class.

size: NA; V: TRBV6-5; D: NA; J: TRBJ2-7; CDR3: CASSYGYTASYEQYF; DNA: TGTGCCAGCAGTTACGGTTATACGGCCTCCTACGAGCAGTACTTC
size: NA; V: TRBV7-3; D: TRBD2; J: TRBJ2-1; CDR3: CASSFGTTNYNEQFF; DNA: TGTGCCAGCAGCTTCGGGACTACTAACTACAATGAGCAGTTCTTC
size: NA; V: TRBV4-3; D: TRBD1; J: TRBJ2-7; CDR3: CASSPYSGQGAYNEQYF; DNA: TGCGCCAGCAGCCCTTATTCGGGACAGGGGGCTTACAATGAGCAGTACTTC
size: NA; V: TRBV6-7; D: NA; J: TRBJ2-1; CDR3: CASGEVERPYNEQFF; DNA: TGTGCCAGCGGGGAGGTGGAGCGCCCCTACAATGAGCAGTTCTTC
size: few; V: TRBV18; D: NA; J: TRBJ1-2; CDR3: CASSPGGSKVAGYTF; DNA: TGTGCCAGCTCACCAGGGGGGTCCAAGGTTGCCGGCTACACCTTC
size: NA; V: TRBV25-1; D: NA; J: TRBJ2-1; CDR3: CASSTAFPWGPPYNEQFF; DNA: TGTGCCAGCAGTACGGCATTCCCGTGGGGGCCCCCATACAATGAGCAGTTCTTC
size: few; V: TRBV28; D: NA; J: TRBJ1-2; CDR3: CASFSQVANYGYTF; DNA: TGTGCCTCCTTCTCACAGGTGGCTAACTATGGCTACACCTTC
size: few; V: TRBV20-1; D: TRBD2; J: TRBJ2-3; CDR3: CSANGLAGGPSLTDTQYF; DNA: TGCAGTGCTAACGGACTAGCGGGAGGGCCCTCGTTAACAGATACGCAGTATTTT
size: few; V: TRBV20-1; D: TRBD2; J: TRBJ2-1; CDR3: CSGERGSSYNEQFF; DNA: TGCAGTGGGGAACGCGGGAGTTCCTACAATGAGCAGTTCTTC
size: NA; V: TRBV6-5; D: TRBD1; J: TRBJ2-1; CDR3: CASRSGTGEFNEQFF; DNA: TGTGCCAGCAGGTCTGGGACAGGGGAATTCAATGAGCAGTTCTTC
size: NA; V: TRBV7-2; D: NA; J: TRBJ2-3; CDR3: CASSRDCRYTDTQYF; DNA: TGTGCCAGCAGCAGGGACTGCCGTTACACAGATACGCAGTATTTT
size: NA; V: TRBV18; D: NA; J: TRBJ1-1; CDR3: CASSPDGGDTEAFF; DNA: TGTGCCAGCTCACCGGATGGGGGGGACACTGAAGCTTTCTTT
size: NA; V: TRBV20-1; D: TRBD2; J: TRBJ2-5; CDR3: CSASGLAGTQETQYF; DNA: TGCAGTGCTAGCGGATTAGCGGGAACTCAAGAGACCCAGTACTTC
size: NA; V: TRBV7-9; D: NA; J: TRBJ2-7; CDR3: CASSPPVGGFYEQYF; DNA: TGTGCCAGCAGCCCCCCAGTGGGCGGCTTCTACGAGCAGTACTTC
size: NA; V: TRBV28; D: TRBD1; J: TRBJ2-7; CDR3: CASSAQGVFYKQYF; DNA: TGTGCCAGCAGTGCTCAGGGGGTTTTTTATAAGCAGTACTTC
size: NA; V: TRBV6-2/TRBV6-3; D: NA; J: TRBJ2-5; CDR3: CASRDRNVDRPKETQYF; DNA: TGTGCCAGCAGAGACCGAAACGTCGACAGGCCCAAAGAGACCCAGTACTTC
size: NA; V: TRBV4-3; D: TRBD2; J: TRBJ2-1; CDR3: CASSQFRGGGDNEQFF; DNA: TGCGCCAGCAGCCAATTCCGGGGGGGAGGGGACAATGAGCAGTTCTTC
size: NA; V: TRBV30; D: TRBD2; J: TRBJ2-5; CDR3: CAWSLAGKGETQYF; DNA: TGTGCCTGGAGCCTAGCGGGAAAGGGAGAGACCCAGTACTTC
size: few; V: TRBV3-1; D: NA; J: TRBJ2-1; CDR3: CASSHWGDNNEQFF; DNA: TGTGCCAGCAGCCACTGGGGGGACAACAATGAGCAGTTCTTC
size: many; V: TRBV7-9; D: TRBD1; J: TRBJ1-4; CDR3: CASGWIQGIEKLFF; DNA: TGTGCCAGCGGATGGATACAGGGGATTGAAAAACTGTTTTTT
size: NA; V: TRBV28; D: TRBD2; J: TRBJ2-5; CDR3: CASSFVAGVGETQYF; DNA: TGTGCCAGCAGTTTTGTGGCGGGAGTCGGGGAGACCCAGTACTTC
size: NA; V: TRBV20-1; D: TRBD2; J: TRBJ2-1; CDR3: CSARTSGKYNEQFF; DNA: TGCAGTGCGAGGACTAGCGGGAAGTACAATGAGCAGTTCTTC
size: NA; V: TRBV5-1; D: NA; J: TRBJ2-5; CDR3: CASSVLGVAETQYF; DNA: TGCGCCAGCAGCGTGCTAGGGGTGGCAGAGACCCAGTACTTC
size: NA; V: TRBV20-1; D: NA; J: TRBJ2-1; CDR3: CSARETRRDEQFF; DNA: TGCAGTGCTAGAGAAACCCGTAGGGATGAGCAGTTCTTC
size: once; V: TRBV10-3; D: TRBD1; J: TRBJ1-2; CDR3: CATSDPGQGIEVRDGYTF; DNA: TGTGCCACCAGTGACCCCGGACAGGGGATCGAGGTGAGAGATGGCTACACCTTC
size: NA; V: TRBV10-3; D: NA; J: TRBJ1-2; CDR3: CAIGQDGYTF; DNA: TGTGCCATCGGTCAGGATGGCTACACCTTC
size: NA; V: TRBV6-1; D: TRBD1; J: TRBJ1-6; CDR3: CASSTFYVQGTHSPLHF; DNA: TGTGCCAGCAGTACGTTTTATGTACAGGGGACGCATTCACCCCTCCACTTT
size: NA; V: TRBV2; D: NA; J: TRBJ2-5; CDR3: CAGSEYVATQYF; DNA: TGTGCCGGCAGTGAATATGTAGCGACCCAGTACTTC
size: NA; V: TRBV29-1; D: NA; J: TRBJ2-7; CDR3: CSVEGAPGSYYEQYF; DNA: TGCAGCGTTGAGGGGGCCCCGGGATCCTACTACGAGCAGTACTTC
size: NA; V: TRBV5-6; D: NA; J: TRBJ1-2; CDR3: CASGNQTELGGYTF; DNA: TGTGCCAGCGGAAACCAGACAGAACTTGGTGGCTACACCTTC